This T cell receptor (beta chain) appears in the sequencing data of a study of blood T cells in healthy people across ages. General study points: Aged donors had fewer naive CD4+ cells and lower diversity than long-lived donors.

CDR1 is SGHTA and CDR2 is FQGNSA in the germline V gene. J was trimmed by 2 bases and V by 3 bases; bases with no gene match: 6. This CDR3 has 16 residues. For this clonotype: Antigen unknown.

Together with a sample-barcoded 5' primer, a J-beta primer mix was included in a second PCR lasting about 7 to 11 cycles. TCRdb passed the 5' RACE reads through MiXCR, listing each CDR3 protein once. The repertoire holds a few hundred thousand distinct CDR3 sequences, with roughly 27% as singletons. The TCR comes from a woman in her sixties or seventies in good health. This chain connects TRBV7-2 to TRBJ2-1, with TRBD2 matching over 8 bases. The sample consisted of blood. The CDR3 loop reads CASSFSGTRAYNEQFF. CDR3 coding DNA: TGTGCCAGCAGCTTTTCCGGGACTAGAGCCTACAATGAGCAGTTCTTC. The full variable domain, its missing parts supplied by reference TRBV7-2 and TRBJ2-1, is GAGVSQSPSNKVTEKGKDVELRCDPISGHTALYWYRQSLGQGLEFLIYFQGNSAPDKSGLPSDRFSAERTGGSVSTLTIQRTQQEDSAVYLCASSFSGTRAYNEQFFGPGTRLTVL.